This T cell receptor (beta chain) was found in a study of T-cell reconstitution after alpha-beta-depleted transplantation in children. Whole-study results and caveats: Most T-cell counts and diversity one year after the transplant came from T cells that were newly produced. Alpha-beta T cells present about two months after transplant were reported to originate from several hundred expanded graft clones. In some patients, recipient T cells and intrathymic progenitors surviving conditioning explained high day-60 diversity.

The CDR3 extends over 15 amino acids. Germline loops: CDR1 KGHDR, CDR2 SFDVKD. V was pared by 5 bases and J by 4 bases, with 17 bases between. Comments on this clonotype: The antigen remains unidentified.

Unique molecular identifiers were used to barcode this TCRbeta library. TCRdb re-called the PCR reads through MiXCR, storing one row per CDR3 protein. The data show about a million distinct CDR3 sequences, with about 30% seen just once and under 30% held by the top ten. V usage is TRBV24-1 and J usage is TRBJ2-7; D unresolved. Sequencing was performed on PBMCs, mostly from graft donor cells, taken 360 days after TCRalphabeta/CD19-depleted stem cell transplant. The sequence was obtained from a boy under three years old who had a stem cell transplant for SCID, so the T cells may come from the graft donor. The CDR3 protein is CATSATTAGVYEQYF. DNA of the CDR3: TGTGCCACCAGTGCCACGACGGCCGGAGTGTACGAGCAGTACTTC.